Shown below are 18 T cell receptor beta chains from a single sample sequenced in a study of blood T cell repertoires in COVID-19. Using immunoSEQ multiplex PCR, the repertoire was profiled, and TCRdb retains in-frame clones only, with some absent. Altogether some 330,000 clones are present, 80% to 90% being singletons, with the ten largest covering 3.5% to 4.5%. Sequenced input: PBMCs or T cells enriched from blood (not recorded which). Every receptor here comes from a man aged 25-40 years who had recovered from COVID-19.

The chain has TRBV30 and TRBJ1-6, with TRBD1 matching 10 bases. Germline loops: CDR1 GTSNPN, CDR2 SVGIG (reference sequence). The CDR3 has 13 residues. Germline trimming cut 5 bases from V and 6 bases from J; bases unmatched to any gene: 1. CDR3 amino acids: CAWWTGGNSPLHF. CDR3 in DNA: TGTGCCTGGTGGACAGGGGGTAATTCACCCCTCCACTTT.

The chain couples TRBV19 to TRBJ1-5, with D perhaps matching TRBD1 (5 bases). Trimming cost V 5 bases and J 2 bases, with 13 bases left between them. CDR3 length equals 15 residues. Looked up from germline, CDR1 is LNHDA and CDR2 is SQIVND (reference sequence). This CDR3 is CASSVQGFGNQPQHF. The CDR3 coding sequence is TGTGCCAGTAGTGTTCAGGGTTTCGGCAATCAGCCCCAGCATTTT.

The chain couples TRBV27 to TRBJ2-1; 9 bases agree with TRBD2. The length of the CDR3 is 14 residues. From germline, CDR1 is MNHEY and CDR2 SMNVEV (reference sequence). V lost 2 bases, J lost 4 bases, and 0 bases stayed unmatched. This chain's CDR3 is CASSLLAGYNEQFF. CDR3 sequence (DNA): TGTGCCAGCAGTTTACTAGCGGGGTACAATGAGCAGTTCTTC.

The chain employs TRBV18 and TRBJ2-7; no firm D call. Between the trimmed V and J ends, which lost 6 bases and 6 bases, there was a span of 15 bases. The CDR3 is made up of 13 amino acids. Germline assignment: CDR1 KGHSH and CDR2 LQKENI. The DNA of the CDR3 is TGTGCCAGCTCTCCGGGTCACGAGAGCGAGCAGTACTTC. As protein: CASSPGHESEQYF.

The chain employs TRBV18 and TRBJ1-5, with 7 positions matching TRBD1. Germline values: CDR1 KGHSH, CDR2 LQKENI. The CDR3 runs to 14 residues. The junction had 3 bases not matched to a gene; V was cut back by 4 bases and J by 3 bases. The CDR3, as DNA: TGTGCCAGCTCACGGGACAGTCTCAATCAGCCCCAGCATTTT. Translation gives CASSRDSLNQPQHF. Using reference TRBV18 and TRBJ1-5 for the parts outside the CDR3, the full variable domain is NAGVMQNPRHLVRRRGQEARLRCSPMKGHSHVYWYRQLPEEGLKFMVYLQKENIIDESGMPKERFSAEFPKEGPSILRIQQVVRGDSAAYFCASSRDSLNQPQHFGDGTRLSIL.

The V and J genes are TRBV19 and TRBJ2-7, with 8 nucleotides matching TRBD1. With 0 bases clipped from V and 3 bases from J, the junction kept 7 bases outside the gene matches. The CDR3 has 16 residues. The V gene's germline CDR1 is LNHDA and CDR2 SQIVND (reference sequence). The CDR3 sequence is CASSIDGGTGGYEQYF. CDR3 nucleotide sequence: TGTGCCAGTAGTATAGATGGGGGGACAGGAGGCTACGAGCAGTACTTC.

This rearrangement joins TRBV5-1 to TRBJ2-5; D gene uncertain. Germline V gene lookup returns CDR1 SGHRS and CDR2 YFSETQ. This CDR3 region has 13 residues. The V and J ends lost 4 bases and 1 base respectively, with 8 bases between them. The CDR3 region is CASSPVVQETQYF. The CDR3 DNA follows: TGCGCCAGCAGCCCGGTTGTCCAAGAGACCCAGTACTTC.

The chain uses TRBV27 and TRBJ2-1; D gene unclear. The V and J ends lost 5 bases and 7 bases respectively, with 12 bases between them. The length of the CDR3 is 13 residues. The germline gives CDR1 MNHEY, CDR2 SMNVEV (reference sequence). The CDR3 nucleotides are TGTGCCAGCAGTGCCGTTGGGCCTAATGAGCAGTTCTTC. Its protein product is CASSAVGPNEQFF.

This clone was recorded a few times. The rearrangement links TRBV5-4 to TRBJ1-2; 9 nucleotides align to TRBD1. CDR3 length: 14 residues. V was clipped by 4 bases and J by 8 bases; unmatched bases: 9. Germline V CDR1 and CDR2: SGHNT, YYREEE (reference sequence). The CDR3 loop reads CASSQDRGMGGYTF. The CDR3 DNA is TGTGCCAGCAGCCAAGACAGGGGGATGGGGGGCTACACCTTC. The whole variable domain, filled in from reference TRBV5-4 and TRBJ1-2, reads ETGVTQSPTHLIKTRGQQVTLRCSSQSGHNTVSWYQQALGQGPQFIFQYYREEENGRGNFPPRFSGLQFPNYSSELNVNALELDDSALYLCASSQDRGMGGYTFGSGTRLTVV.

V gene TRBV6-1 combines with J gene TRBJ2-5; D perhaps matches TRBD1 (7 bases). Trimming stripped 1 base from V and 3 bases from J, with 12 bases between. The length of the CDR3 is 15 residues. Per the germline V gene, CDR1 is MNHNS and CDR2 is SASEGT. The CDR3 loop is CASSEGRGTEETQYF. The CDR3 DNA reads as TGTGCCAGCAGTGAAGGGAGGGGGACAGAAGAGACCCAGTACTTC.

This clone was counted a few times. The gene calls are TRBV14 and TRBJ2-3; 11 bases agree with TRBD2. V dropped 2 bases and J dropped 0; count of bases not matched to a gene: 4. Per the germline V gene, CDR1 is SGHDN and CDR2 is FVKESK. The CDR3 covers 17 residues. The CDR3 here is CASSQFGTSGSTDTQYF. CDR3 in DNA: TGTGCCAGCAGCCAATTCGGGACTAGCGGTAGCACAGATACGCAGTATTTT.

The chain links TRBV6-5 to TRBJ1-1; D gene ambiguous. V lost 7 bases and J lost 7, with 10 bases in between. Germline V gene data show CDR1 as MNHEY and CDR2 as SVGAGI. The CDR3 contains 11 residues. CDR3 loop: CASILLGEAFF. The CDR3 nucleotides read TGTGCCAGCATCCTACTCGGTGAAGCTTTCTTT.

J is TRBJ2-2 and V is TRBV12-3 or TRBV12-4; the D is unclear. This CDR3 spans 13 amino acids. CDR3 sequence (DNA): TGTGCTTGCGCGGATTCGAACACCGGGGAGCTGTTTTTT. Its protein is CACADSNTGELFF.

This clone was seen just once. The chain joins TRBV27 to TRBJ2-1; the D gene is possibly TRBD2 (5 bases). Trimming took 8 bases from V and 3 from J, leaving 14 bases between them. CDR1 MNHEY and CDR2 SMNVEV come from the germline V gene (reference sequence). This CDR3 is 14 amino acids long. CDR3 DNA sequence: TGTGCCAGCCGTGGGAGCGGAAACTACAATGAGCAGTTCTTC. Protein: CASRGSGNYNEQFF.

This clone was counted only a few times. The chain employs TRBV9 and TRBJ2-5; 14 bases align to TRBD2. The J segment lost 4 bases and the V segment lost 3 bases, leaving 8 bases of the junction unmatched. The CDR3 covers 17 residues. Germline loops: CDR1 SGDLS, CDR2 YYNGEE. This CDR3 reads CASSGEGGLAGVETQYF. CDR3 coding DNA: TGTGCCAGCAGCGGAGAGGGGGGACTAGCGGGAGTAGAGACCCAGTACTTC.

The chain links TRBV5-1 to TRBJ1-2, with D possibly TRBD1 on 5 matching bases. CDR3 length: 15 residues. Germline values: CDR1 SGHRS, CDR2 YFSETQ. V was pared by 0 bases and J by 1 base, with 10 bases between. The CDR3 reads CASSLVEGVNYGYTF. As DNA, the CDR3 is TGCGCCAGCAGCTTGGTGGAAGGGGTTAACTATGGCTACACCTTC.

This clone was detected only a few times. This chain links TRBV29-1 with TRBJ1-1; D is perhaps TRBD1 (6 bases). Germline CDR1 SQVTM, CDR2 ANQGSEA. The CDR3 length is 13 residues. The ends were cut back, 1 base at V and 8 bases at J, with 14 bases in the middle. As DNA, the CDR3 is TGCAGCGTTGAAGCCCCACTTCAGGGGGAAGCTTTCTTT. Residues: CSVEAPLQGEAFF.

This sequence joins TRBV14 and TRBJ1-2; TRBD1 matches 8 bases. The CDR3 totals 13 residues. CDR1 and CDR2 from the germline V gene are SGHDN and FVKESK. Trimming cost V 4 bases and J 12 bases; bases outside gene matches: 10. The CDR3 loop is CASSPTGGRGDTF. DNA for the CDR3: TGTGCCAGCAGCCCTACAGGGGGGCGAGGGGACACCTTC.